This T cell receptor beta chain comes out of a study of blood T cell repertoires in COVID-19. About the research overall: T cells, B-cell-depleted T cells, or PBMCs supplied cDNA or gDNA.

Repertoires were generated with immunoSEQ multiplex PCR, while TCRdb's copy carries only in-frame clones and drops some. The sample carries under 200,000 clones, roughly 80% recorded once. Recruits, aged about 18 to 90 years, lived in under 25 US areas. Self-reported history from a screening survey and questionnaire set each donor's cohort. Germline V gene sequence: CDR1 DFQATT, CDR2 SNEGSKA (reference sequence). The length of the CDR3 is 11 residues. This TCR came from a woman aged 55-75 years with acute COVID-19. The V gene is TRBV20-1, the J gene TRBJ1-1; no clear D gene. Source material: PBMCs or T cells enriched from blood (not recorded which). CDR3 in amino acids: CQIRVNTEAFF. For the CDR3, the DNA is TGCCAGATCCGGGTGAACACTGAAGCTTTCTTT.